These 10 T cell receptor beta chains originate from one sample sequenced in a study of blood T cell repertoires in COVID-19. The assay was immunoSEQ multiplex PCR, and TCRdb's table has in-frame clones only and misses some. The table includes about 280,000 clones, roughly 85% detected once. Sequenced input: peripheral blood. These receptor sequences come from a man in his forties or fifties with active or convalescent COVID-19.

This clone came up a few times. The gene calls are TRBV4-2 and TRBJ1-5; 8 bases align to TRBD1. This CDR3 has 17 residues. Germline trimming cut 0 bases from V and 6 bases from J; bases unmatched to any gene: 10. Germline CDR1 LGHNA, CDR2 YNFKEQ. The CDR3 nucleotides read TGTGCCAGCAGCCAAGAACAGGGGGAGATAGGGGGTCAGCCCCAGCATTTT. Protein sequence: CASSQEQGEIGGQPQHF.

The rearrangement links TRBV3-1 (or the pseudogene TRBV3-2) to TRBJ1-2; TRBD1 matches at 8 bases. This CDR3 has 14 amino acids. With 7 bases clipped from V and 8 bases from J, the junction kept 12 bases outside the gene matches. Germline V gene sequence: CDR1 LGHDT, CDR2 YNNKEL (reference sequence). The CDR3 DNA reads TGTGCCAGCACCATCCGACAGGGGAAGGAGGGCTACACCTTC. It is translated as CASTIRQGKEGYTF.

This clone was detected only a few times. V and J are TRBV5-6 and TRBJ2-7; D gene ambiguous. Deletions cut 1 base from V and 4 bases from J, with 15 bases between. Germline loops: CDR1 SGHDT, CDR2 YYEEEE. The CDR3 length is 15 residues. CDR3 loop: CASSLYELNAYEQYF. Written as DNA, the CDR3 is TGTGCCAGCAGCTTGTACGAGCTGAACGCATACGAGCAGTACTTC.

The CDR3 DNA is TGTGCCAGCTCACCAGTAGGACTAGCGGGAGGAGTGAATGAGCAGTTCTTC. Translation: CASSPVGLAGGVNEQFF. The rearrangement links TRBV18 to TRBJ2-1, with TRBD2 identical over 14 bases. There are 17 residues in the CDR3. The germline V gene has CDR1 KGHSH and CDR2 LQKENI. The V segment lost 2 bases and the J segment 7 bases; nucleotides outside the gene matches: 7.

The rearrangement links TRBV4-1 to TRBJ2-6; possible D gene TRBD1, 6 bases. CDR1 is MGHRA and CDR2 is YSYEKL in the germline V gene. V shed 4 bases and J shed 0 bases, with 10 bases lying between them. This CDR3 is built from 16 residues. This chain's CDR3 is CASSRTGFSGANVLTF. The CDR3 coding sequence is TGCGCCAGCAGCCGTACAGGGTTCTCTGGGGCCAACGTCCTGACTTTC.

The chain is built from TRBV7-2 and TRBJ2-1, with 11 bases identical to TRBD2. After removal of 5 bases from V and 7 bases from J, the junction contained 7 bases not matched to a gene. Germline loops: CDR1 SGHTA, CDR2 FQGNSA. CDR3 length: 15 amino acids. This CDR3 reads CASSQTSGTRNEQFF. CDR3 nucleotides: TGTGCCAGCAGCCAGACTAGCGGGACTCGAAATGAGCAGTTCTTC.

The chain uses TRBV4-1 and TRBJ1-3; 7 nucleotides match TRBD1. The V gene end was trimmed by 0 bases and the J gene end by 4 bases; junction bases not matched to a gene: 6. The CDR3 sequence is 16 residues long. Germline V CDR1 and CDR2: MGHRA, YSYEKL. The CDR3 coding sequence is TGCGCCAGCAGCCAAGATCCGGGACAGCCAGGAAACACCATATATTTT. Amino acid sequence: CASSQDPGQPGNTIYF.

The sample holds one count of this clone. This chain links TRBV4-1 with TRBJ1-6; tentatively, D is TRBD1 (6 bases). The V gene's germline CDR1 is MGHRA and CDR2 YSYEKL. CDR3 length: 19 amino acids. The V end lost 1 base, the J end lost 5 bases, and 21 bases lay between the germline ends. The DNA of the CDR3 is TGCGCCAGCAGCCAAGCGGGGGGGCGATTCGTGGGTAATAATTCACCCCTCCACTTT. This gives the protein CASSQAGGRFVGNNSPLHF.

V gene TRBV5-1 combines with J gene TRBJ2-1; TRBD2 matches 9 bases. CDR3 length: 15 residues. CDR1 and CDR2 (germline): SGHRS, YFSETQ. The junction had 8 bases not matched to a gene; V was cut back by 4 bases and J by 6 bases. The CDR3 coding sequence is TGCGCCAGCAGCGCCGTAGCGGGAGTTACCAATGAGCAGTTCTTC. Translating it yields CASSAVAGVTNEQFF.

This clone appeared a single time. The gene calls are TRBV5-1 and TRBJ1-1, with 8 bases identical to TRBD1. V lost 3 bases and J lost 1; bases outside the gene matches: 11. This CDR3 comprises 17 residues. From germline, CDR1 is SGHRS and CDR2 YFSETQ. CDR3 coding DNA: TGCGCCAGCAGCTCGGCCGGGACAGGATGGGGGAACACTGAAGCTTTCTTT. It encodes CASSSAGTGWGNTEAFF. The whole variable domain, filled in from reference TRBV5-1 and TRBJ1-1, reads KAGVTQTPRYLIKTRGQQVTLSCSPISGHRSVSWYQQTPGQGLQFLFEYFSETQRNKGNFPGRFSGRQFSNSRSEMNVSTLELGDSALYLCASSSAGTGWGNTEAFFGQGTRLTVV.